This entry is about one TCR beta chain. Its target is not known. Germline CDR1 is SGHRS and CDR2 is YFSETQ. CDR3 size: 14 residues. The V and J ends lost 5 bases and 1 base respectively, with 12 bases between them. This specimen belongs to a study of chemoradiotherapy in HPV16-positive cancers. Overall study results and limits: Non-HPV-specific T cells did not expand in tumors during treatment, whereas candidate HPV-specific clones and E7-related motifs did. Better recurrence-free survival went with HPV-responsive T-cell expansion in HPV16-positive patients.

Only in-frame clones appear in the TCRdb table, and some are missing; sequencing was by immunoSEQ multiplex PCR. This table holds over 8,000 clones, roughly 88% found once. Repertoires were sampled repeatedly during chemoradiotherapy. This receptor was obtained from a human donor with HPV-associated anogenital cancer. The input for sequencing was blood, taken from a patient who underwent chemoradiotherapy. The V and J genes are TRBV5-1 and TRBJ1-1; TRBD1 is a possible D gene (5 bases). CDR3 sequence: CASRPGGTNTEAFF. The CDR3 DNA reads TGCGCCAGCAGACCGGGGGGAACGAACACTGAAGCTTTCTTT. The variable domain in full, with the rest retrieved from reference TRBV5-1 and TRBJ1-1, is KAGVTQTPRYLIKTRGQQVTLSCSPISGHRSVSWYQQTPGQGLQFLFEYFSETQRNKGNFPGRFSGRQFSNSRSEMNVSTLELGDSALYLCASRPGGTNTEAFFGQGTRLTVV.